The 10 T cell receptor beta chains presented below share a single source sample, sequenced in a study of spatial heterogeneity in lung cancer. TCRdb re-analysed the 5' RACE reads in MiXCR, keeping a single row per CDR3 protein. The table shows roughly 80,000 distinct CDR3 sequences, with roughly 8% occurring only once. As to time point: sample taken at primary tumor resection. The sequencing here drew on PBMCs, taken at surgery. The receptors were gathered from a male donor with early-stage non-small cell lung cancer.

This clonotype was seen at least ten times. The chain joins TRBV14 to TRBJ1-5; D is perhaps TRBD1 (6 bases). The CDR3 has 16 residues. CDR1 and CDR2 (germline): SGHDN, FVKESK. Trimming took 3 bases from V and 7 from J, leaving 19 bases between them. CDR3 in amino acids: CASSQQRTVLSQPQHF. In DNA form, the CDR3 reads TGTGCCAGCAGCCAGCAAAGGACAGTTCTTTCCCAGCCCCAGCATTTT. The full variable domain, rest sourced from reference TRBV14 and TRBJ1-5, is EAGVTQFPSHSVIEKGQTVTLRCDPISGHDNLYWYRRVMGKEIKFLLHFVKESKQDESGMPNNRFLAERTGGTYSTLKVQPAELEDSGVYFCASSQQRTVLSQPQHFGDGTRLSIL.

This clonotype came up many times. The gene calls are TRBV27 and TRBJ2-1; 11 bases are shared with TRBD2. Trimming cost V 2 bases and J 2 bases; bases outside gene matches: 5. From germline, CDR1 is MNHEY and CDR2 SMNVEV (reference sequence). The CDR3 sequence is 17 residues long. The CDR3 spells CASSLLLAGGPYNEQFF. The CDR3 DNA sequence: TGTGCCAGCAGTTTACTGCTAGCGGGAGGCCCCTACAATGAGCAGTTCTTC.

This clonotype was observed a few times. The chain links TRBV29-1 to TRBJ2-5; 10 bases map to TRBD1. Looked up from germline, CDR1 is SQVTM and CDR2 is ANQGSEA. V was clipped by 6 bases and J by 5 bases; unmatched bases: 6. The CDR3 runs 13 residues. CDR3 sequence (DNA): TGCAGCGTCACCGGGACAGGGGTGGAGACCCAGTACTTC. Amino acids: CSVTGTGVETQYF.

The CDR3 DNA sequence: TGTGCCAGCAGCCCCAGGGGATTCTCTGGAAACACCATATATTTT. Protein sequence: CASSPRGFSGNTIYF. The chain links TRBV7-8 to TRBJ1-3, with a possible D match to TRBD1 (6 bases). The CDR3 extends over 15 amino acids. The V end was cut by 5 bases, the J end by 0 bases, with 11 bases between. CDR1 and CDR2 (germline): SGHVS, FQNEAQ.

This clonotype came up many times. The chain carries TRBV25-1 and TRBJ1-5; D possibly corresponds to TRBD1 (6 bases). This CDR3 region has 17 residues. Per germline, CDR1 MGHDK and CDR2 SYGVNS. Deletions cut 4 bases from V and 6 bases from J, with 22 bases between. Here the CDR3 reads CASSGGTGNPHSQPQHF. In nucleotides, the CDR3 is TGTGCCAGCAGTGGGGGTACAGGGAATCCCCACAGTCAGCCCCAGCATTTT.

This clonotype came up a few times. The CDR3 sequence is CASSPEGGEAFF. The CDR3 DNA reads TGTGCCAGCTCACCGGAAGGGGGTGAAGCTTTCTTT. This chain links TRBV18 with TRBJ1-1; maybe TRBD1 (6 bases). Trimming shortened V by 3 bases and J by 7 bases, and 9 bases separated the two germline ends. This CDR3 has 12 residues. Germline lookup yields CDR1 KGHSH and CDR2 LQKENI.

This clonotype has a handful of counts. The rearrangement links TRBV6-2 or TRBV6-3 to TRBJ2-7; perhaps D is TRBD1 or TRBD2 (5 bases each). This CDR3 region has 14 residues. V lost 7 bases and J 3 bases, leaving 16 bases between the germline ends. CDR1 MNHEY and CDR2 SVGEGT come from the germline V gene. The CDR3, as DNA: TGTGCCAGCACAAAGAGAGGGACCGACTACGAGCAGTACTTC. This translates into CASTKRGTDYEQYF.

This clonotype was counted many times. The chain uses TRBV29-1 and TRBJ2-7; perhaps TRBD1 as D (6 bases). From germline, CDR1 is SQVTM and CDR2 ANQGSEA. The CDR3 sequence is 13 residues long. The germline V and J ends were trimmed by 3 bases and 7 bases, with 16 bases remaining between them. In DNA form, the CDR3 reads TGCAGCGTTGAGTCCCCAGGGGTTTGGGAGCAGTACTTC. It is translated as CSVESPGVWEQYF.

This clonotype has a count of ten or more. The CDR3 protein is CSVGQANSYEQYF. For the CDR3, the DNA is TGCAGCGTTGGACAGGCGAACTCCTACGAGCAGTACTTC. The V gene is TRBV29-1, the J gene TRBJ2-7, with a possible D match to TRBD1 (6 bases). V lost 4 bases to trimming and J lost 0 bases, with 10 bases between them. Germline V gene sequence: CDR1 SQVTM, CDR2 ANQGSEA. The CDR3 extends over 13 amino acids.

This clonotype was counted between two and nine times. J is TRBJ1-2 and V is TRBV2; 8 bases match TRBD1. Per the germline V gene, CDR1 is SNHLY and CDR2 is FYNNEI. V shed 6 bases, J shed 7 bases, and the junction held 10 bases outside the gene matches. The CDR3 consists of 14 residues. The CDR3 nucleotides read TGTGCCAGCAGACTATCCACAGGGGGTCGTGGCTACACCTTC. This codes for CASRLSTGGRGYTF.